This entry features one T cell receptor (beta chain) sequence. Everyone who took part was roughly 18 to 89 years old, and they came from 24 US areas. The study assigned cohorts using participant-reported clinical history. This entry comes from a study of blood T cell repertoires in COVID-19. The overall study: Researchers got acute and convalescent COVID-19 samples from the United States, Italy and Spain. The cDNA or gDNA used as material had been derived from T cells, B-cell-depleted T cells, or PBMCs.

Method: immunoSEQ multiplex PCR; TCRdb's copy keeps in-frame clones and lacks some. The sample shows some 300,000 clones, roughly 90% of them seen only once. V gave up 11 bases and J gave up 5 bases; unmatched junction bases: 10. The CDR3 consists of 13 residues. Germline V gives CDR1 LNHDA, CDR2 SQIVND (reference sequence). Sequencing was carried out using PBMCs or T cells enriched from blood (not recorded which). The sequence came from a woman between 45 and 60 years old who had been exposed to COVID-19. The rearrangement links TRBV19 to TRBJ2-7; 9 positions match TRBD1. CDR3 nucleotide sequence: TGTGCCCTCCCACAGGGGGCGTCCCACGAGCAGTACTTC. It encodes CALPQGASHEQYF.